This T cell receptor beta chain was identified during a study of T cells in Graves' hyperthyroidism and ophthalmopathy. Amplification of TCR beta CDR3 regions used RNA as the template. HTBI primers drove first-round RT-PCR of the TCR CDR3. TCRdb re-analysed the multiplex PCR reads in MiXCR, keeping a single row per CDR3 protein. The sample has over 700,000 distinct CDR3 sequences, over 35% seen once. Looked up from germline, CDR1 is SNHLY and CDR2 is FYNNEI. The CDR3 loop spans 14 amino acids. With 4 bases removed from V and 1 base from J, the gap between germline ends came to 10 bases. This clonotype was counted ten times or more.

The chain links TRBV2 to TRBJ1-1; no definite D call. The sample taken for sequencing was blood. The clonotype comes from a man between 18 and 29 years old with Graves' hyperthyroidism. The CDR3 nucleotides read TGTGCCAGCAGTGGAGCGGTTACGAACACTGAAGCTTTCTTT. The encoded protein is CASSGAVTNTEAFF.